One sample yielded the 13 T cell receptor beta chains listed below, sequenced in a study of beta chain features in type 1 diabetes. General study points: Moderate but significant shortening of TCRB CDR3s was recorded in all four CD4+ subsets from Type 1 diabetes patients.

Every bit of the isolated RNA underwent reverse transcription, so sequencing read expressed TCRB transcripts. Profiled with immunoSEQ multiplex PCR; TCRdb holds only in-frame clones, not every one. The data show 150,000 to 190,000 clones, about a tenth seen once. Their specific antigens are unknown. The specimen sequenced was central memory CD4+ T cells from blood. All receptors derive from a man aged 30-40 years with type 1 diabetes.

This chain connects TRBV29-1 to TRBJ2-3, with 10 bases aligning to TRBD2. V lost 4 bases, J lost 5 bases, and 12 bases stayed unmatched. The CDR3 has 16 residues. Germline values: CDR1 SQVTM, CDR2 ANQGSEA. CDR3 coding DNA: TGCAGCGTTGTTAGGCTAGCGGGAGTTGGAGGAGATACGCAGTATTTT. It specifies CSVVRLAGVGGDTQYF.

The CDR3 DNA sequence: TGTGCCAGCAGTTTCGACAGTGGGCAGCCCCAGCATTTT. It codes for CASSFDSGQPQHF. This chain links TRBV28 with TRBJ1-5; tentatively, D is TRBD1 (5 bases). V gave up 3 bases and J gave up 7 bases, with 10 bases separating them. The CDR3 runs to 13 residues. The germline gives CDR1 MDHEN, CDR2 SYDVKM.

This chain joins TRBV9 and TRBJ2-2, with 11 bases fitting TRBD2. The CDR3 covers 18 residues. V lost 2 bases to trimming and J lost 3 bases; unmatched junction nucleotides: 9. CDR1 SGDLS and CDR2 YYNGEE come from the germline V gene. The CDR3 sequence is CASSVTGTSGGDTGELFF. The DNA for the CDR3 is TGTGCCAGCAGCGTCACCGGGACTAGCGGAGGCGACACCGGGGAGCTGTTTTTT.

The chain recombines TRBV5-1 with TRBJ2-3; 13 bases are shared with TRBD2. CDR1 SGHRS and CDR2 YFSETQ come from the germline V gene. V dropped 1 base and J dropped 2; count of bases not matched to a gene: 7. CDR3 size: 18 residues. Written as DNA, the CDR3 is TGCGCCAGCAGCTTGATTACTAGCGGGAGGGCCTCCACAGATACGCAGTATTTT. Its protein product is CASSLITSGRASTDTQYF.

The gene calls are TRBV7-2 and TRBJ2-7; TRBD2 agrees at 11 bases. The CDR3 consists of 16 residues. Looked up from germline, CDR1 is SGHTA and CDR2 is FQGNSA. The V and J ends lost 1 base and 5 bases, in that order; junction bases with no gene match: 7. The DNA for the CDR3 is TGTGCCAGCAGCTTAGAAATAGCGGGAGGGCTCCACGAGCAGTACTTC. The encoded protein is CASSLEIAGGLHEQYF. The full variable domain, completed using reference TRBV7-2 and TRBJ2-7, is GAGVSQSPSNKVTEKGKDVELRCDPISGHTALYWYRQSLGQGLEFLIYFQGNSAPDKSGLPSDRFSAERTGGSVSTLTIQRTQQEDSAVYLCASSLEIAGGLHEQYFGPGTRLTVT.

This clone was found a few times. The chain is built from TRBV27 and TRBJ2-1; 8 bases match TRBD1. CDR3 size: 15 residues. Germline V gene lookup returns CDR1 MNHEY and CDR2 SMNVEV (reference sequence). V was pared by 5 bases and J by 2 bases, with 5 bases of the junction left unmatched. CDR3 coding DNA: TGTGCCAGCAGTGGACAGGGTCCGGCCTACAATGAGCAGTTCTTC. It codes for CASSGQGPAYNEQFF.

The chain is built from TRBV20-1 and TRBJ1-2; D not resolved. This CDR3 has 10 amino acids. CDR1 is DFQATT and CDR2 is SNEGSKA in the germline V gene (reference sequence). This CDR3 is CTCWADGYTF. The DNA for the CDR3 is TGCACCTGCTGGGCAGATGGCTACACCTTC.

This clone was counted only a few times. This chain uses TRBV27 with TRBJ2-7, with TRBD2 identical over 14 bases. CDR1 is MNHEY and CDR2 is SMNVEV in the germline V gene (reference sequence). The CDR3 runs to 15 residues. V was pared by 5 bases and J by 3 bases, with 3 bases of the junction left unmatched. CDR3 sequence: CASSKGTSGSYEQYF. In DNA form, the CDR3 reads TGTGCCAGCAGTAAGGGGACTAGCGGGAGCTACGAGCAGTACTTC.

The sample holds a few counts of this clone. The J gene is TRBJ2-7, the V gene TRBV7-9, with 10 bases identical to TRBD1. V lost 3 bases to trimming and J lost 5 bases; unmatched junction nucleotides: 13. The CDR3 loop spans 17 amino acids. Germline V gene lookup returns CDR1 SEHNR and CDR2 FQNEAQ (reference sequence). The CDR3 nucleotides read TGTGCCAGCAGCTTTCTTCGATTAAGACAGGGGGCCCACGAGCAGTACTTC. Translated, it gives CASSFLRLRQGAHEQYF. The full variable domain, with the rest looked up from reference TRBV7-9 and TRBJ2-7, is DTGVSQNPRHKITKRGQNVTFRCDPISEHNRLYWYRQTLGQGPEFLTYFQNEAQLEKSRLLSDRFSAERPKGSFSTLEIQRTEQGDSAMYLCASSFLRLRQGAHEQYFGPGTRLTVT.

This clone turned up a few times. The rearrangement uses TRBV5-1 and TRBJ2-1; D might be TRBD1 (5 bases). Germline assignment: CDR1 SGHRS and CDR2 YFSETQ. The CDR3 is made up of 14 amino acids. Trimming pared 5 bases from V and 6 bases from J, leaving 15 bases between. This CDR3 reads CASRVRWGGNEQFF. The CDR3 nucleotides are TGCGCCAGCAGGGTGCGGTGGGGCGGCAATGAGCAGTTCTTC.

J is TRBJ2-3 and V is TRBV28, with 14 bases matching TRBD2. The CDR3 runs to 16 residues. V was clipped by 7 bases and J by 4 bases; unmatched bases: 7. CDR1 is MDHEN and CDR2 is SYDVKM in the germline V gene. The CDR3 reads CASNRGLAGVADTQYF. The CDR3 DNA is TGTGCCAGCAATAGGGGACTAGCGGGAGTGGCAGATACGCAGTATTTT. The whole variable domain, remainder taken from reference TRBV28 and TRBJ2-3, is DVKVTQSSRYLVKRTGEKVFLECVQDMDHENMFWYRQDPGLGLRLIYFSYDVKMKEKGDIPEGYSVSREKKERFSLILESASTNQTSMYLCASNRGLAGVADTQYFGPGTRLTVL.

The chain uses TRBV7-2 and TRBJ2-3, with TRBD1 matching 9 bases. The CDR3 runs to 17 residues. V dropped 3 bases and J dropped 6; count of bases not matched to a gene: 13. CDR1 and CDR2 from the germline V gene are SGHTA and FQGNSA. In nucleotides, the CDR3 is TGTGCCAGCAGCTTGGTCCCCACCGGGACAGGGTCGGATACGCAGTATTTT. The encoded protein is CASSLVPTGTGSDTQYF.

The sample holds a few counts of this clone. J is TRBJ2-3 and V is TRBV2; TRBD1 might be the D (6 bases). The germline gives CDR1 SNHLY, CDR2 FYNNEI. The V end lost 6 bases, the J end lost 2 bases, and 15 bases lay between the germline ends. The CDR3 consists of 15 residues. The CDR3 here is CASSTGQLYTDTQYF. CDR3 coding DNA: TGTGCCAGCAGCACGGGACAACTCTACACAGATACGCAGTATTTT.